The rows below give T cell receptor beta chains drawn from one sample of a study of cytomegalovirus exposure and HLA in healthy donors. Sequencing was performed with immunoSEQ multiplex PCR; in TCRdb, only in-frame clones are kept and a portion is missing. The sample carries around 130,000 clones, about 69% recorded once. The specimen was PBMCs. All receptors derive from a man younger than 40 in good health and CMV-seronegative. CDR3s include the opening cysteine and the closing phenylalanine or tryptophan. The D gene is left open where the match is weak. The listing skips clone size in some rows; elsewhere it reads once, few, many or a size class.

D	J	V	size	CDR3	DNA
.	TRBJ1-1	TRBV7-6	.	CASSLGGVNTEAFF	TGTGCCAGCAGCTTAGGGGGAGTAAACACTGAAGCTTTCTTT
.	TRBJ2-5	TRBV5-1	once	CASSGDQGQRETQYF	TGCGCCAGCAGCGGAGACCAAGGACAGAGAGAGACCCAGTACTTC
TRBD1	TRBJ2-7	TRBV5-4	.	CASREDRAADRQYF	TGTGCCAGCAGGGAGGACAGGGCAGCCGACCGGCAGTACTTC
.	TRBJ2-3	TRBV6-6	.	CASTWDTGTDTQYF	TGTGCCAGCACCTGGGACACCGGCACAGATACGCAGTATTTT
TRBD2	TRBJ2-1	TRBV30	.	CAWSALADHLDEQFF	TGTGCCTGGAGTGCACTAGCGGACCATTTGGATGAGCAGTTCTTC
.	TRBJ2-2	TRBV18	few	CASSAGNTGELFF	TGTGCCAGCTCAGCGGGAAACACCGGGGAGCTGTTTTTT
TRBD1	TRBJ2-7	TRBV7-2	few	CASSSRPGQGNYEQYF	TGTGCCAGCAGCTCGAGGCCGGGACAGGGGAACTACGAGCAGTACTTC
TRBD2	TRBJ2-1	TRBV30	.	CAWDPLSSGRANNEQFF	TGTGCCTGGGACCCCCTGAGTAGCGGGAGGGCCAATAATGAGCAGTTCTTC
TRBD1	TRBJ1-2	TRBV7-9	.	CASKRDRDYGYTF	TGTGCCAGCAAGAGGGACAGGGACTATGGCTACACCTTC
TRBD1	TRBJ1-6	TRBV7-9	.	CASSRGTDIWNSPLHF	TGTGCCAGCAGCCGGGGGACAGATATTTGGAATTCACCCCTCCACTTT
TRBD1	TRBJ1-4	TRBV6-1	medium-sized	CASSADGTGGSKKLFF	TGTGCCAGCAGTGCAGATGGGACAGGGGGCAGTAAAAAACTGTTTTTT
TRBD2	TRBJ2-7	TRBV5-1	.	CASSSLAGGPYEQYF	TGCGCCAGCAGCTCCCTAGCGGGAGGCCCCTACGAGCAGTACTTC
.	TRBJ2-7	TRBV11-2	many	CASSSTAYEQYF	TGTGCCAGCAGCTCCACAGCTTACGAGCAGTACTTC
TRBD1	TRBJ1-1	TRBV5-1	.	CASSPDRPLNTEAFF	TGCGCCAGCAGCCCGGACAGGCCCCTGAACACTGAAGCTTTCTTT
TRBD1	TRBJ1-2	TRBV5-4	.	CASSFPLAGGLNYGYTF	TGTGCCAGCAGCTTCCCCTTGGCAGGGGGTCTTAACTATGGCTACACCTTC
TRBD2	TRBJ2-3	TRBV9	.	CASGGLAGADTQYF	TGTGCCAGCGGAGGACTAGCGGGAGCGGATACGCAGTATTTT
.	TRBJ1-4	TRBV6-6	.	CASSPVIEKLFF	TGTGCCAGCAGCCCAGTGATAGAAAAACTGTTTTTT
TRBD2	TRBJ2-7	TRBV4-3	.	CASSQVGLAELQYF	TGCGCCAGCAGCCAAGTGGGACTAGCGGAGCTCCAGTACTTC
TRBD1	TRBJ2-3	TRBV4-3	once	CASSSTGGTDTQYF	TGCGCCAGCAGCTCGACAGGGGGCACAGATACGCAGTATTTT
TRBD1	TRBJ2-2	TRBV4-2	.	CASSQDRDRVDGELFF	TGTGCCAGCAGCCAAGACCGGGACAGGGTCGACGGGGAGCTGTTTTTT
TRBD2	TRBJ2-5	TRBV6-5	.	CASSRGGGETQYF	TGTGCCAGCAGCCGGGGCGGGGGGGAGACCCAGTACTTC
TRBD1	TRBJ1-4	TRBV6-1	.	CASSEAWIQGVIEKLFF	TGTGCCAGCAGTGAAGCGTGGATACAGGGGGTGATTGAAAAACTGTTTTTT
TRBD2	TRBJ2-1	TRBV2	once	CASSPRTSGSTGEQFF	TGTGCCAGCAGTCCCAGGACTAGCGGGAGTACCGGTGAGCAGTTCTTC
TRBD1	TRBJ2-7	TRBV9	.	CASSAGQGVYEQYF	TGTGCCAGCAGCGCCGGACAGGGGGTTTACGAGCAGTACTTC
.	TRBJ2-7	TRBV6-6	.	CASRGKAYEQYF	TGTGCCAGTAGGGGGAAAGCCTACGAGCAGTACTTC
TRBD2	TRBJ2-7	TRBV5-4	.	CASSLAGASSYEQYF	TGTGCCAGCAGTTTAGCGGGAGCCAGCTCCTACGAGCAGTACTTC
TRBD2	TRBJ2-7	TRBV27	.	CASSTGGRNYEQYF	TGTGCCAGCAGCACGGGGGGGAGAAACTACGAGCAGTACTTC
.	TRBJ2-7	TRBV18	.	CASSPEEVSSYEQYF	TGTGCCAGCTCACCTGAGGAGGTAAGCTCCTACGAGCAGTACTTC
TRBD1	TRBJ2-4	TRBV4-1	few	CASSHPVLQGRGKNIQYF	TGCGCCAGCAGCCACCCTGTATTACAGGGGCGTGGGAAAAACATTCAGTACTTC
.	TRBJ2-7	TRBV7-6	.	CASSSRVGDYEQYF	TGTGCCAGCAGCTCCCGGGTAGGAGACTACGAGCAGTACTTC
TRBD1	TRBJ1-1	TRBV7-8	.	CASSLQGEAFF	TGTGCCAGCAGCCTACAGGGGGAAGCTTTCTTT
TRBD1	TRBJ2-3	TRBV6-7	.	CASSYGDRGRKDTQYF	TGTGCCAGCAGTTACGGGGACAGGGGGCGGAAAGATACGCAGTATTTT
TRBD2	TRBJ2-3	TRBV5-1	.	CASSLGGLGSTDTQYF	TGCGCCAGCAGCTTGGGCGGACTAGGGAGCACAGATACGCAGTATTTT
.	TRBJ2-1	TRBV4-1	few	CASSQGEGGPSSYNEQFF	TGCGCCAGCAGCCAAGGGGAGGGGGGGCCGAGCTCCTACAATGAGCAGTTCTTC
TRBD2	TRBJ2-1	TRBV19	few	CASSDWGGRAYNEQFF	TGTGCCAGTAGCGATTGGGGCGGGAGGGCCTACAATGAGCAGTTCTTC
.	TRBJ1-4	TRBV5-1	.	CASSLEGRGNEKLFF	TGCGCCAGCAGCTTGGAGGGGCGGGGTAATGAAAAACTGTTTTTT
TRBD1	TRBJ1-1	TRBV6-5	.	CASSNPGTGGAGAFF	TGTGCCAGCAGTAATCCCGGGACAGGGGGCGCGGGTGCTTTCTTT
.	TRBJ2-3	TRBV30	.	CAWKIVDTQYF	TGTGCCTGGAAAATCGTAGATACGCAGTATTTT
.	TRBJ2-2	TRBV7-9	.	CASSLGGTGELFF	TGTGCCAGCAGCTTGGGGGGCACCGGGGAGCTGTTTTTT
TRBD1	TRBJ2-3	TRBV9	.	CASSGTGTDTQYF	TGTGCCAGCAGCGGGACAGGGACAGATACGCAGTATTTT
.	TRBJ2-1	TRBV5-1	.	CASSLVTDYNEQFF	TGCGCCAGCAGCTTGGTTACAGATTACAATGAGCAGTTCTTC